Sequencing of this T cell receptor (beta chain) was carried out in a study of CD4 T cells in relation to SARS-CoV-2 and coronaviruses (dated by TCRdb to about 2021). Context from the whole study: Across all 12 patients in the convalescent cohort, the median age was roughly 38 years, with a range of about 20 to 80 years. HLA restriction was mapped for shared crossreactive spike epitopes using patient-derived lymphoblastoid cell lines. Samples from a few pre-COVID donors and the naive versus memory experiments were sequenced with the Adaptive Biotechnologies TCR-sequencing kit; other data were Illumina-based. At the level of individual TCR clonotypes, the study evaluated whether memory CD4+ T cells crossreact between the spike proteins of SARS-CoV-2 and those of common cold coronaviruses. A different TCR-beta assay, based on Illumina, was used to sequence expansion assays from other donors in the study. The roughly 12 convalescent patients included 8 males and 4 females; two subjects were Hispanic.

The germline V gene specifies ENHRY as CDR1 and SYGVKD as CDR2. The CDR3 runs 13 amino acids, cysteine and phenylalanine included. The CDR3 DNA has 39 bases and is translated from base 1. Trimming removed 10 bases from V and 11 bases from J, leaving 23 bases between the germline ends. Broader findings and caveats from the paper: In about 60% of donors, memory CD4+ clonotypes turned up that crossrecognized SARS-CoV-2 and at least one common cold coronavirus spike. No donor contributed both pre-pandemic and post-infection samples, which limited tracing the source of pre-existing responses. The study was constrained by small numbers of patients and of tested TCRs. Sequencing naive versus memory cells indicated that the assay picks up memory recall responses, not primary responses primed during culture. Crossreactivity analysis was centred on spike protein, so crossreactivity against other viral proteins was not assessed. Significantly weaker SARS-CoV-2-driven expansion was shown by crossreactive clones than by monoreactive clones, consistent with antigenic imprinting.

Uncultured naive and memory CD4+ T cell DNA received deep-resolution immunoSEQ TCR-beta sequencing. As for the original processing: During preprocessing, nonproductive sequences were removed, as were CDR3s that did not start with C, did not end with F or W, or were shorter than 7 amino acids. Cultured and uncultured naive and memory CD4+ repertoires were searched for previously identified spike- and CEF-reactive CDR3s. After three terminal residues were trimmed from each end, CDR3 homology was quantified as pairwise Levenshtein distance using the stringdist R package. This immuneACCESS table, as held by TCRdb, lists in-frame sequences with V and J called but not all clones. Of the missing ones, under half trace to an unresolved V gene in checked studies; the others have no known cause. The DNA was the basis for D and trimming; V, J and clone size are from that table. The sample table shows approximately 60,000 clones, and around 90% are seen once. The biggest ten clones account for approximately 0.37% of the sample.

About this clone: No cognate antigen has been identified for it. No base quality information exists; no much larger clone differs at one position.

To separate naive from memory CD4+ T cells, cryopreserved PBMCs first underwent CD4 enrichment and then EasySep naive CD4+ T cell enrichment. Ficoll-Paque PLUS gradient centrifugation was used to isolate PBMCs from leukapheresis product or whole blood. PBMCs were either cryopreserved at -140°C or used fresh in the expansion assay. The QIAamp Micro DNA Kit was used to extract genomic DNA from the CD4+ T cells. The sequence links TRBV10-3 to TRBJ1-1, with TRBD1 perhaps the D gene, on 5 matching bases. The receptor was derived from an adult with COVID-19. Sequenced: naive CD4+ T cells from PBMCs. In the paper's terms, the cell subset or site label means: naive CD4+ T cells isolated by negative enrichment. The nucleotide sequence is TGTGCCACTCACCGGGACTTTTCAACGCATGCTTTCTTT. It encodes CATHRDFSTHAFF.